This T cell receptor (beta chain) emerged from a study of blood T cell repertoires in COVID-19. Study at large: Samples came from the United States, Italy and Spain, spanning acute and convalescent COVID-19. Sample material is recorded as cDNA or gDNA derived from T cells, B-cell-depleted T cells, or PBMCs.

The CDR3 length is 15 residues. Germline loops: CDR1 MNHEY, CDR2 SVGAGI. Germline trimming cut 8 bases from V and 0 bases from J; bases unmatched to any gene: 3. Repertoires were generated with immunoSEQ multiplex PCR, while TCRdb's copy carries only in-frame clones and drops some. The sample records approximately 280,000 clones, 75% to 90% being singletons. The count of this clone is one. Input material: peripheral blood. The clonotype originates from a middle-aged man with acute or convalescent COVID-19. The chain couples TRBV6-5 to TRBJ2-1; 11 bases are a match to TRBD2. The CDR3 loop reads CASVLAGGSYNEQFF. The CDR3 coding sequence is TGTGCCAGCGTTCTAGCGGGGGGCTCCTACAATGAGCAGTTCTTC.